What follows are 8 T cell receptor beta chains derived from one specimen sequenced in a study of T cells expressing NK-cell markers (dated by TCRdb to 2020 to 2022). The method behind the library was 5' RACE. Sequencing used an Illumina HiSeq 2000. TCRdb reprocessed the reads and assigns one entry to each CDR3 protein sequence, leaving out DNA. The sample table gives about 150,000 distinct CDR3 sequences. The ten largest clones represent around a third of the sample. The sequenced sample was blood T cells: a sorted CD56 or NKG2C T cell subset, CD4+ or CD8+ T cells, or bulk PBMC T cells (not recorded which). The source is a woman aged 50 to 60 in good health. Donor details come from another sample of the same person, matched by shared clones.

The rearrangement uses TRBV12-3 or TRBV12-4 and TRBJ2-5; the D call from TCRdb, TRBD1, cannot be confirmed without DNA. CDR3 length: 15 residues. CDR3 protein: CASSLAKWPGGTQYF.

CDR3 sequence: CASSVSWGAQETQYF. V usage is TRBV9 and J usage is TRBJ2-5; with no DNA, the TCRdb D assignment of TRBD1 cannot be verified. This CDR3 comprises 15 residues. Germline CDR1 is SGDLS and CDR2 is YYNGEE.

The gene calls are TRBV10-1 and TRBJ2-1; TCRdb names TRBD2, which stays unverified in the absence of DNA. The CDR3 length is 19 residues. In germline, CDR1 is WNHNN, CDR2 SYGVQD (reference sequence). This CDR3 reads CASRVTAALAIGSIYEQFF.

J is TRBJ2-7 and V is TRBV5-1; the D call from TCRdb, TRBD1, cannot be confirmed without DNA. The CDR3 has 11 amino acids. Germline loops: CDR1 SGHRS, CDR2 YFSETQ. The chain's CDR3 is CASDSGGEQYF.

The CDR3 protein is CASSFESSYEQYF. V is TRBV7-9 and J is TRBJ2-7. The CDR3 is made up of 13 amino acids. Germline assignment: CDR1 SEHNR and CDR2 FQNEAQ (reference sequence).

CDR3 region: CSVAQNTEAFF. The chain couples TRBV29-1 to TRBJ1-1. Germline lookup yields CDR1 SQVTM and CDR2 ANQGSEA. This CDR3 has 11 residues.

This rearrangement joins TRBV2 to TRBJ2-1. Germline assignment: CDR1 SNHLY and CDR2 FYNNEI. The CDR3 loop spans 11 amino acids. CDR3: CASSMYNEQFF.

The CDR3 sequence is CSARDLGQPLNEQFF. V usage is TRBV20-1 and J usage is TRBJ2-1; TCRdb returns TRBD2, unconfirmable since there is no DNA. This CDR3 is 15 amino acids long. Germline V gives CDR1 DFQATT, CDR2 SNEGSKA (reference sequence).